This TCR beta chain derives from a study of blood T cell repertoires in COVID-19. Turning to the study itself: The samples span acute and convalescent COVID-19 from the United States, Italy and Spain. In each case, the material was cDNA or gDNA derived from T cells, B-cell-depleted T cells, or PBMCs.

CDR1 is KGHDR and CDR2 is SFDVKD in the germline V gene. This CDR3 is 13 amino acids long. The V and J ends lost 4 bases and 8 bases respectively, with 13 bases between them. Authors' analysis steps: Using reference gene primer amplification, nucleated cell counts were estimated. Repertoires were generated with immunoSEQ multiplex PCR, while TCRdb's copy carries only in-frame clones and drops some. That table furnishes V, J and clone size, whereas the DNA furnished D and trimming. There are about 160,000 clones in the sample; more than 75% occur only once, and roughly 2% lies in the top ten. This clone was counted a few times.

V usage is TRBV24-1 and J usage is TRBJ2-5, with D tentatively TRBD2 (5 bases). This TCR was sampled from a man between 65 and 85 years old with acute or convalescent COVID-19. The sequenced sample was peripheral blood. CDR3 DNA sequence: TGTGCCACCAGTGAAGGAGGCTGGGAAACCCAGTACTTC. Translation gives CATSEGGWETQYF.